This T cell receptor beta chain was recovered during a study of OX40 agonist ivuxolimab in advanced cancers. Patients with a history of autoimmune disease or on systemic immunosuppression were excluded. Repertoires were generated with immunoSEQ multiplex PCR, while TCRdb's copy carries only in-frame clones and drops some. This table has nearly 90,000 clones, around nine tenths appearing once. Germline V gives CDR1 SGHDT, CDR2 YYEEEE. The CDR3 has 13 residues. V shed 4 bases and J shed 4 bases, with 11 bases lying between them. The rearrangement joins TRBV5-6 to TRBJ1-2, with a weak D call TRBD1 (6 bases). The sequence derives from an adult with an advanced solid tumor such as melanoma, head and neck, liver or kidney cancer. The sample here was CD4+ or CD8+ T cells sorted from blood, taken in a trial of the OX40 agonist ivuxolimab. In DNA form, the CDR3 reads TGTGCCAGCAGCCCACAGGGCTTCTATGGCTACACCTTC. Protein: CASSPQGFYGYTF.